This is a list of T cell receptor beta chains from one sample in a study of graft-versus-host responses after intestinal transplantation. TCRdb's table, derived via immunoSEQ multiplex PCR, lists solely in-frame clones and lacks some. The repertoire holds about 51,000 clones, with approximately 96% as singletons. For these receptors, no antigen is known. Here the sequenced sample was unstimulated CD8+ T cells sorted from spleen or lymph node cells, taken before transplant. The receptors were gathered from a human donor who was the organ donor for an intestinal transplant. Each CDR3 is given with its conserved first and last residue. A D gene is named only where the DNA matches it firmly. The size field is filled for only some rows; it gives once, few, many or a size class.

j_gene | abundance | v_gene | d_gene | CDR3nt | CDR3aa
TRBJ2-3 | . | TRBV11-2 | . | TGTGCCTCCAGGCAGGGCACAGATACGCAGTATTTT | CASRQGTDTQYF
TRBJ1-2 | . | TRBV19 | . | TGTGCCAGTAGTATTACGCCAGGGGCTAACTATGGCTACACCTTC | CASSITPGANYGYTF
TRBJ2-1 | . | TRBV5-1 | . | TGCGCCAGCAATTTTGGACGGCTATACAATGAGCAGTTCTTC | CASNFGRLYNEQFF
TRBJ2-7 | . | TRBV7-9 | . | TGTGCCAGCAGCACCTCTGTTGCTCCCTTAGACGAGCAGTACTTC | CASSTSVAPLDEQYF
TRBJ1-6 | . | TRBV27 | TRBD1 | TGTGCCAGCAGCCTTGGGACAGGGCCCTATAATTCACCCCTCCACTTT | CASSLGTGPYNSPLHF
TRBJ1-1 | . | TRBV9 | TRBD1 | TGTGCCAGCAGCCCCACAGGGGCGCCGAACACTGAAGCTTTCTTT | CASSPTGAPNTEAFF
TRBJ1-1 | . | TRBV2 | . | TGTGCAGAGGGACAGAACACTGAAGCTTTCTTT | CAEGQNTEAFF
TRBJ1-2 | . | TRBV9 | . | TGTGCCAGCAGCCCAGGAGATTATGGCTACACCTTC | CASSPGDYGYTF
TRBJ2-5 | . | TRBV7-9 | . | TGTGCCAGCAGTCCCACACAGGGCCTGGTCGTCGGGGAGACCCAGTACTTC | CASSPTQGLVVGETQYF
TRBJ2-1 | . | TRBV5-1 | TRBD2 | TGCGCCAGCAGCTTGACTAGCGGTTCCTACAATGAGCAGTTCTTC | CASSLTSGSYNEQFF
TRBJ2-3 | . | TRBV7-3 | . | TGTGCCAGCAGCTCGAGGGGGGATACGCAGTATTTT | CASSSRGDTQYF
TRBJ1-2 | . | TRBV4-1 | . | TGCGCCAGCAGCCAAGACACTAACTATGGCTACACCTTC | CASSQDTNYGYTF
TRBJ1-2 | once | TRBV28 | . | TGTGCCAGCAGTTGGCAGGGAGGTTGGGGCTACACCTTC | CASSWQGGWGYTF
TRBJ2-5 | . | TRBV9 | TRBD1 | TGTGCCAGCAGCGTAGCTACAGGGGGCTTAGAGACCCAGTACTTC | CASSVATGGLETQYF
TRBJ2-7 | . | TRBV5-6 | TRBD2 | TGTGCCAGCGAGAGACTAGCGGGGACTAACTACGAGCAGTACTTC | CASERLAGTNYEQYF
TRBJ1-1 | . | TRBV5-4 | . | TGTGCCAGCAGTCTTGACAGTTTGAGCACTGAAGCTTTCTTT | CASSLDSLSTEAFF
TRBJ2-1 | . | TRBV5-6 | . | TGTGCCAGCAGCGAGACCCTGACGGGCAGTCTCACCTACAATGAGCAGTTCTTC | CASSETLTGSLTYNEQFF
TRBJ2-7 | . | TRBV5-4 | TRBD2 | TGTGCCAGCAGCTTGGAGCGGGGGAAAACCTACGAGCAGTACTTC | CASSLERGKTYEQYF
TRBJ2-7 | once | TRBV9 | . | TGTGCCAGCAGCGTAGAGGTAGGACGTTCCTACGAGCAGTACTTC | CASSVEVGRSYEQYF
TRBJ1-6 | . | TRBV9 | . | TGTGCCAGCAGCGTAGTAGGCAGCGATAATTCACCCCTCCACTTT | CASSVVGSDNSPLHF
TRBJ2-7 | . | TRBV5-6 | . | TGTGCCAGCAGCTTCGGAAGGTCCTACGAGCAGTACTTC | CASSFGRSYEQYF
TRBJ1-1 | . | TRBV2 | TRBD1 | TGTGCCAGCAGGGCGGGACAGTTGAACACTGAAGCTTTCTTT | CASRAGQLNTEAFF
TRBJ2-2 | . | TRBV19 | . | TGTGCCAGTAGGCCCACAGGGCACACCGGGGAGCTGTTTTTT | CASRPTGHTGELFF
TRBJ2-3 | . | TRBV7-3 | TRBD2 | TGTGCCAGCAGCGGACTAGCGGGGGCCAGCACAGATACGCAGTATTTT | CASSGLAGASTDTQYF
TRBJ2-1 | . | TRBV2 | TRBD2 | TGTGCCAGCAGCGTTTCGACTAGCGGGGGGTTCAATGAGCAGTTCTTC | CASSVSTSGGFNEQFF
TRBJ1-3 | . | TRBV7-2 | . | TGTGCCAGCAGCTTATTCGTGGGGCTGGAAAACACCATATATTTT | CASSLFVGLENTIYF
TRBJ2-5 | . | TRBV21-1 | . | TGTGCCAGCAGCATCCGACCTAGCGGGGGGGAGACAGAGACCCAGTACTTC | CASSIRPSGGETETQYF
TRBJ2-5 | . | TRBV27 | TRBD1 | TGTGCCAGCAGTTTTAGTGGACAGGGGCAAGAGACCCAGTACTTC | CASSFSGQGQETQYF
TRBJ1-1 | once | TRBV27 | . | TGTGCCAGCAGTTTATCTGTTAACACTGAAGCTTTCTTT | CASSLSVNTEAFF
TRBJ1-2 | . | TRBV5-4 | TRBD1 | TGTGCCAGCAGCCCCGGACAGGTTTTGAGCTATGGCTACACCTTC | CASSPGQVLSYGYTF